The present entry profiles one T cell receptor (beta chain) with its context. Its antigen remains unidentified. This entry is derived from a study of monozygotic twins with inflammatory bowel disease. Broader study findings: Limited power may explain why concordant and discordant twins showed no difference in repertoire similarity. A reduction in TCRbeta diversity (inverse Simpson) was seen in IBD patients relative to healthy co-twins.

For every sample, eight separate reactions were used to make cDNA. Following a re-call of the 5' RACE reads, TCRdb has one entry per CDR3 protein and lacks DNA. This listing includes some 300,000 distinct CDR3 sequences. Per the germline V gene, CDR1 is SGHRS and CDR2 is YFSETQ. This CDR3 has 17 residues. The origin of this receptor is a human donor with ulcerative colitis or Crohn's disease, or a healthy co-twin of an affected twin (not recorded which). Sequencing used blood. This chain links TRBV5-1 with TRBJ2-2; the D gene TCRdb calls, TRBD1, cannot be checked with no DNA. CDR3 sequence reads: CASNGLEDRGSSGELFF.